The source of this TCR beta chain is a study of shared clonotypes between healthy human individuals. Study-level findings and limits: Naive CD4 clonotypes overlapped across several donors at roughly 4.5%. Generally, estimated richness proved larger in naive subsets than it did in memory subsets.

Measured with immunoSEQ multiplex PCR; TCRdb has only the in-frame clones, and not every one. The repertoire holds 2 million to 3 million clones, with 93% as singletons. In regard to this clone: Its specificity is unknown.

Germline V CDR1 and CDR2: MDHEN, SYDVKM. The ends were cut back, 5 bases at V and 7 bases at J, with 18 bases in the middle. This CDR3 contains 15 residues. The healthy adult donors were HIV-negative and reported no recent acute infections or vaccinations. This sequence joins TRBV28 and TRBJ2-1; D possibly corresponds to TRBD1 (8 bases). Sequencing was carried out using naive CD4+ T cells from PBMCs. As for subset: CD45RA+ positively selected. This TCR was recovered from a man aged 18 to 30 in good health. Some clones in this sample may be carry-over from other donors' samples. The CDR3 coding sequence is TGTGCCAGCAGTACACAGGGGGGGTTCGGGAATGAGCAGTTCTTC. This encodes CASSTQGGFGNEQFF.